A selection of T cell receptor beta chains follows, all from one sample in a study of blood T cell repertoires in COVID-19. Data came from immunoSEQ multiplex PCR; TCRdb stores just in-frame clones and leaves some out. The sample lists around 130,000 clones, around 87% occurring once. The sample consisted of peripheral blood. These receptor sequences come from a woman between 55 and 75 years old with acute or convalescent COVID-19. Both conserved end residues are part of each CDR3. D genes are given only for firm matches. Only some rows state a clone size, as once, few, many or a class for expanded clones.

>TRBD1|-|15|TRBV15|TRBJ2-7
TGTGCCACCAGCAGACCTGGACAGGGGACCTACGAGCAGTACTTC
CATSRPGQGTYEQYF
>TRBD2|few|15|TRBV5-1|TRBJ2-7
TGCGCCAGCAGCTACCTAGCGGGAGGCCCCTACGAGCAGTACTTC
CASSYLAGGPYEQYF
>-|-|16|TRBV18|TRBJ1-2
TGTGCCAGCTCACCGGGGACTCGAGGGCCCAACTATGGCTACACCTTC
CASSPGTRGPNYGYTF
>TRBD1|-|14|TRBV5-4|TRBJ2-2
TGTGCCAGCAGCGCGGACAGGTCCACCGGGGAGCTGTTTTTT
CASSADRSTGELFF
>TRBD1|-|14|TRBV19|TRBJ1-2
TGTGCCACCACGGAGGGACAGGGGAACTATGGCTACACCTTC
CATTEGQGNYGYTF
>-|-|14|TRBV29-1|TRBJ1-1
TGCAGCGTTGCTTACAGGTTGATGAACACTGAAGCTTTCTTT
CSVAYRLMNTEAFF
>-|few|13|TRBV10-2|TRBJ2-7
TGCGCCAGCAGGGGAGGGGGAAGATACGAGCAGTACTTC
CASRGGGRYEQYF
>-|-|16|TRBV19|TRBJ1-5
TGTGCCAGTAGAACAGACCAGGGTTTTGGGAATCAGCCCCAGCATTTT
CASRTDQGFGNQPQHF
>-|-|12|TRBV7-3|TRBJ2-1
TGTGCCAGCAGCTTACCCCCGGGTGAGCAGTTCTTC
CASSLPPGEQFF
>-|-|15|TRBV4-2|TRBJ2-5
TGTGCCAGCAGCCAAGTTGGCGGGCTCCAAGAGACCCAGTACTTC
CASSQVGGLQETQYF
>TRBD2|-|15|TRBV4-1|TRBJ2-1
TGCGCCAGCAGCCAGTTCGGGACTACTAACACGGAGCAGTTCTTC
CASSQFGTTNTEQFF
>TRBD2|once|17|TRBV7-9|TRBJ2-1
TGTGCCAGCAGCTTAGGGGGACTAGCGGGAAGGTACAATGAGCAGTTCTTC
CASSLGGLAGRYNEQFF
>-|-|14|TRBV10-1|TRBJ2-7
TGCGCCAGCAGTAAAAGGGGAGGATCGGGCGAGCAGTACTTC
CASSKRGGSGEQYF
>TRBD1|-|17|TRBV27|TRBJ2-6
TGTGCCACTTACCCGGGACAGGGTACCTCTGGGGCCAACGTCCTGACTTTC
CATYPGQGTSGANVLTF